This is a list of T cell receptor beta chains from one sample in a study of T cell changes during pregnancy in multiple sclerosis. Sequencing was performed with immunoSEQ multiplex PCR; in TCRdb, only in-frame clones are kept and a portion is missing. The sample holds some 28,000 clones; about 89% are singletons and the top ten take roughly 3.7%. The input for sequencing was CD4+ T cells from peripheral blood mononuclear cells, taken in the first trimester of pregnancy. These receptors came from a female donor in good health, enrolled as a control in a pregnancy study. The CDR3 runs from the conserved cysteine through the conserved F or W. D genes are given only for firm matches. Size is stated for part of the rows, as once, few or many counts, or as a class when the clone is expanded.

j_gene | abundance | v_gene | d_gene | CDR3aa | CDR3nt
TRBJ2-3 | NA | TRBV7-9 | TRBD1 | CASSVRTGYTDTQYF | TGTGCCAGCAGCGTTCGGACAGGCTACACAGATACGCAGTATTTT
TRBJ2-5 | NA | TRBV29-1 | TRBD2 | CSVRGDQETQYF | TGCAGCGTACGGGGGGACCAAGAGACCCAGTACTTC
TRBJ2-7 | NA | TRBV7-2 | NA | CASSLGLSAEQYF | TGTGCCAGCAGCTTGGGGCTATCAGCCGAGCAGTACTTC
TRBJ2-4 | NA | TRBV6-5 | TRBD1 | CASSFSGQVVNIQYF | TGTGCCAGCAGTTTCTCCGGACAGGTCGTGAACATTCAGTACTTC
TRBJ1-3 | NA | TRBV6-1 | TRBD1 | CASSPDRDGNTIYF | TGTGCCAGCAGTCCCGACAGGGACGGAAACACCATATATTTT
TRBJ1-3 | NA | TRBV4-1 | NA | CASSQDRRVGNTIYF | TGCGCCAGCAGCCAAGATCGCAGGGTTGGAAACACCATATATTTT
TRBJ1-4 | few | TRBV2 | NA | CASSLALGEKLFF | TGTGCCAGCAGTTTGGCGTTGGGCGAAAAACTGTTTTTT
TRBJ2-1 | NA | TRBV5-5 | TRBD2 | CASSFSGTSVNEQFF | TGTGCCAGCAGCTTTTCCGGGACTAGCGTCAATGAGCAGTTCTTC
TRBJ1-3 | NA | TRBV6-1 | NA | CASSDGRGSGNTIYF | TGTGCCAGCAGTGATGGGAGGGGCTCTGGAAACACCATATATTTT
TRBJ2-7 | NA | TRBV4-1 | TRBD2 | CASSQGGLAYEQYF | TGCGCCAGCAGCCAAGGGGGACTAGCCTACGAGCAGTACTTC
TRBJ1-2 | NA | TRBV7-9 | TRBD1 | CASSSRTGSNGYTF | TGTGCCAGCAGCTCTCGGACAGGCAGCAATGGCTACACCTTC